Following are 25 T cell receptor beta chains from one sample sequenced in a study of T cell responses to AZD1222 COVID-19 vaccine. Only in-frame clones appear in the TCRdb table, and some are missing; sequencing was by immunoSEQ multiplex PCR. The table has roughly 120,000 clones, about 90% seen once. The source was peripheral blood, collected on day 0 of AZD1222 vaccination. The receptors come from an adult in good health.

This chain connects TRBV24-1 to TRBJ2-1, with D unclear. From germline, CDR1 is KGHDR and CDR2 SFDVKD. The V end was cut by 2 bases, the J end by 9 bases, with 10 bases between. There are 13 residues in the CDR3. CDR3 coding DNA: TGTGCCACCAGTGATTCTGCCTTAGTTGAGCAGTTCTTC. Its protein product is CATSDSALVEQFF.

This sequence joins TRBV7-2 and TRBJ2-5; D remains ambiguous. The CDR3 is made up of 13 amino acids. The germline V gene encodes CDR1 SGHTA and CDR2 FQGNSA. V lost 6 bases, J lost 9 bases, and 17 bases lay in between. Here the CDR3 reads CASSSGPETSQYF. The CDR3 DNA sequence: TGTGCCAGCAGTTCAGGACCGGAGACGTCCCAGTACTTC.

This rearrangement joins TRBV5-4 to TRBJ2-7; a weak D match, TRBD1 (6 bases). The V end was cut by 1 base, the J end by 7 bases, with 15 bases between. Germline CDR1 is SGHNT and CDR2 is YYREEE (reference sequence). The CDR3 runs 14 residues. The chain's CDR3 is CASSLQGRLSEQYF. The DNA for the CDR3 is TGTGCCAGCAGCTTGCAGGGGCGACTCTCGGAGCAGTACTTC. The full variable domain, in which reference TRBV5-4 and TRBJ2-7 provide the parts outside the CDR3, is ETGVTQSPTHLIKTRGQQVTLRCSSQSGHNTVSWYQQALGQGPQFIFQYYREEENGRGNFPPRFSGLQFPNYSSELNVNALELDDSALYLCASSLQGRLSEQYFGPGTRLTVT.

The rearrangement links TRBV30 to TRBJ1-1, with 9 bases lining up with TRBD1. There are 14 residues in the CDR3. Germline values: CDR1 GTSNPN, CDR2 SVGIG (reference sequence). V lost 1 base and J lost 3; bases outside the gene matches: 3. The CDR3 is CAWSEGTGYTEAFF. DNA of the CDR3: TGTGCCTGGAGTGAGGGGACAGGGTACACTGAAGCTTTCTTT.

The CDR3 loop reads CSVEEVDRGSYEQYF. CDR3 sequence (DNA): TGCAGCGTTGAAGAGGTGGACAGGGGCTCCTACGAGCAGTACTTC. This sequence joins TRBV29-1 and TRBJ2-7; 9 bases line up with TRBD1. The V gene end was trimmed by 0 bases and the J gene end by 0 bases; junction bases not matched to a gene: 3. This CDR3 contains 15 residues. The germline gives CDR1 SQVTM, CDR2 ANQGSEA.

This chain connects TRBV5-4 to TRBJ1-2; D unresolved. The CDR3 loop spans 13 amino acids. Per the germline V gene, CDR1 is SGHNT and CDR2 is YYREEE (reference sequence). V gave up 2 bases and J gave up 2 bases, with 7 bases separating them. This CDR3 reads CASSFTSNYGYTF. For the CDR3, the DNA is TGTGCCAGCAGCTTCACATCCAACTATGGCTACACCTTC.

The gene calls are TRBV19 and TRBJ1-5; perhaps TRBD1 as D (5 bases). Germline loops: CDR1 LNHDA, CDR2 SQIVND (reference sequence). CDR3 length equals 13 residues. Trimming pared 10 bases from V and 0 bases from J, leaving 10 bases between. CDR3 DNA sequence: TGTGCCACCCGGAGGGGTAGCAATCAGCCCCAGCATTTT. As protein: CATRRGSNQPQHF.

The V and J genes are TRBV3-1 (or the pseudogene TRBV3-2) and TRBJ2-5, with TRBD2 matching over 8 bases. V dropped 4 bases and J dropped 7; count of bases not matched to a gene: 20. From germline, CDR1 is LGHDT and CDR2 YNNKEL (reference sequence). This CDR3 comprises 18 residues. The CDR3 loop reads CASSPLLVTSVTSRTQYF. The CDR3 DNA reads TGTGCCAGCAGCCCTCTACTGGTGACTAGCGTGACATCTAGGACCCAGTACTTC.

V and J are TRBV5-1 and TRBJ2-1; no reliable D call. The CDR3 totals 12 residues. With 4 bases removed from V and 4 bases from J, the gap between germline ends came to 6 bases. CDR1 is SGHRS and CDR2 is YFSETQ in the germline V gene. For the CDR3, the DNA is TGCGCCAGCAGCCCCGGGTACAATGAGCAGTTCTTC. Amino acids: CASSPGYNEQFF.

The chain joins TRBV7-2 to TRBJ1-1, with D possibly matching TRBD1 (5 bases). The CDR3 is 16 residues long. Germline V gene lookup returns CDR1 SGHTA and CDR2 FQGNSA. V was trimmed by 3 bases and J by 10 bases, leaving 24 bases between them. The CDR3 DNA reads as TGTGCCAGCAGCTTGTGGGCGGACTCAGGGAAAGTACGAGCTTTCTTT. Its protein is CASSLWADSGKVRAFF. Variable domain in full (rest from reference TRBV7-2 and TRBJ1-1): GAGVSQSPSNKVTEKGKDVELRCDPISGHTALYWYRQSLGQGLEFLIYFQGNSAPDKSGLPSDRFSAERTGGSVSTLTIQRTQQEDSAVYLCASSLWADSGKVRAFFGQGTRLTVV.

This clone was recorded once. V is TRBV3-1 (or the pseudogene TRBV3-2) and J is TRBJ1-2, with TRBD1 matching over 7 bases. There are 16 residues in the CDR3. The germline V gene encodes CDR1 LGHDT and CDR2 YNNKEL (reference sequence). V lost 3 bases and J lost 5; bases outside the gene matches: 12. Here the CDR3 reads CASSQGRVAQGYGYTF. In DNA form, the CDR3 reads TGTGCCAGCAGCCAGGGTAGGGTGGCACAGGGGTATGGCTACACCTTC.

The J gene is TRBJ2-1, the V gene TRBV12-3 or TRBV12-4, with D hard to call. The V and J ends lost 2 bases and 10 bases respectively, with 12 bases between them. The CDR3 covers 13 residues. The CDR3 loop is CASSLRRSGEQFF. CDR3 in DNA: TGTGCCAGCAGTTTACGGCGCTCCGGGGAGCAGTTCTTC.

This sequence joins TRBV5-5 and TRBJ1-5; D unclear. The CDR3 spans 13 residues. Germline CDR1 SGHKS, CDR2 YYEKEE (reference sequence). The V end lost 2 bases, the J end lost 4 bases, and 7 bases lay between the germline ends. The CDR3 loop reads CASSFSTNQPQHF. The CDR3 DNA is TGTGCCAGCAGCTTCTCCACTAATCAGCCCCAGCATTTT.

J is TRBJ1-1 and V is TRBV3-1 (or the pseudogene TRBV3-2); 7 bases are shared with TRBD1. Germline V gives CDR1 LGHDT, CDR2 YNNKEL (reference sequence). The CDR3 extends over 15 amino acids. V shed 0 bases, J shed 1 base, and the junction held 2 bases outside the gene matches. In DNA form, the CDR3 reads TGTGCCAGCAGCCAAGATCACAGGGGGAACACTGAAGCTTTCTTT. Encoded protein: CASSQDHRGNTEAFF.

The genes are TRBV7-2 and TRBJ1-6; D unresolved. This CDR3 is 15 amino acids long. The germline gives CDR1 SGHTA, CDR2 FQGNSA. Trimming pared 1 base from V and 6 bases from J, leaving 10 bases between. CDR3 DNA: TGTGCCAGCAGCTTAGGGTTTAGTATTAATTCACCCCTCCACTTT. It translates to CASSLGFSINSPLHF.

The V and J genes are TRBV19 and TRBJ1-3; 7 bases agree with TRBD1. With 8 bases clipped from V and 1 base from J, the junction kept 11 bases outside the gene matches. Germline V gene lookup returns CDR1 LNHDA and CDR2 SQIVND (reference sequence). CDR3 length: 16 amino acids. The CDR3 region is CASADYRGSSGNTIYF. Here the CDR3 DNA reads TGTGCCAGTGCCGATTACAGGGGATCGTCTGGAAACACCATATATTTT.

The rearrangement joins TRBV5-1 to TRBJ1-3; D unclear. Per the germline V gene, CDR1 is SGHRS and CDR2 is YFSETQ. V was clipped by 0 bases and J by 3 bases, with 7 bases between them. This CDR3 comprises 14 residues. The CDR3: CASSLERGGNTIYF. The CDR3 coding sequence is TGCGCCAGCAGCTTGGAACGCGGTGGAAACACCATATATTTT.

This clone was counted a single time. DNA of the CDR3: TGTGCCACCAGCAGAGATGGGGAGCGGGAGTATGAGCAGTTCTTC. Residues: CATSRDGEREYEQFF. The chain couples TRBV15 to TRBJ2-1; 8 nucleotides line up with TRBD2. The CDR3 extends over 15 amino acids. The V gene end was trimmed by 0 bases and the J gene end by 8 bases; junction bases not matched to a gene: 6. CDR1 and CDR2 (germline): LNHNV, YYDKDF (reference sequence).

The chain joins TRBV3-1 (or the pseudogene TRBV3-2) to TRBJ1-6, with a weak D call TRBD1 (5 bases). Trimming pared 1 base from V and 9 bases from J, leaving 7 bases between. The CDR3 totals 13 residues. Germline-derived CDR1 and CDR2 are LGHDT and YNNKEL (reference sequence). The CDR3 region has the DNA TGTGCCAGCAGCCAAGGGGACTTTTCACCCCTCCACTTT. Its translation is CASSQGDFSPLHF.

The chain couples TRBV10-3 to TRBJ1-6; D ambiguous. The CDR3 consists of 15 residues. V lost 0 bases and J lost 6, with 9 bases in between. CDR1 is ENHRY and CDR2 is SYGVKD in the germline V gene. The CDR3 loop reads CAISESSDGNSPLHF. CDR3 sequence (DNA): TGTGCCATCAGTGAGTCGTCCGACGGTAATTCACCCCTCCACTTT.

J is TRBJ2-2 and V is TRBV11-2, with D possibly being TRBD1 or TRBD2 (6 bases each). From germline, CDR1 is SGHAT and CDR2 FQNNGV. This CDR3 spans 16 amino acids. Trimming removed 5 bases at V and 5 bases at J, with 18 bases between. The CDR3 DNA reads as TGTGCCAGCAGCCCAAGGAGGGGGGCCTCAACCGGGGAGCTGTTTTTT. This encodes CASSPRRGASTGELFF.

This chain uses TRBV5-5 with TRBJ2-1; D unclear. Germline V gene data show CDR1 as SGHKS and CDR2 as YYEKEE (reference sequence). The CDR3 has 15 amino acids. The V end was cut by 4 bases, the J end by 4 bases, with 15 bases between. CDR3 protein: CASSPKGDSYNEQFF. In DNA form, the CDR3 reads TGTGCCAGCAGCCCGAAGGGTGACTCGTACAATGAGCAGTTCTTC. Full variable domain (outside the CDR3, taken from reference TRBV5-5 and TRBJ2-1): DAGVTQSPTHLIKTRGQQVTLRCSPISGHKSVSWYQQVLGQGPQFIFQYYEKEERGRGNFPDRFSARQFPNYSSELNVNALLLGDSALYLCASSPKGDSYNEQFFGPGTRLTVL.

V is TRBV18 and J is TRBJ2-7; either TRBD1 or TRBD2 may fit D (5 bases each). Trimming cost V 4 bases and J 13 bases, with 20 bases left between them. There are 13 residues in the CDR3. Germline V CDR1 and CDR2: KGHSH, LQKENI. CDR3 in DNA: TGTGCCAGCTCACGATCCGGGACCGAGTTGCTATACTTC. Translation gives CASSRSGTELLYF. Based on the CDR3 plus reference TRBV18 and TRBJ2-7, the full variable domain is NAGVMQNPRHLVRRRGQEARLRCSPMKGHSHVYWYRQLPEEGLKFMVYLQKENIIDESGMPKERFSAEFPKEGPSILRIQQVVRGDSAAYFCASSRSGTELLYFGPGTRLTVT.

The chain links TRBV5-1 to TRBJ2-7; D might be TRBD2 (6 bases). There are 11 residues in the CDR3. Trimming took 5 bases from V and 7 from J, leaving 10 bases between them. CDR1 is SGHRS, CDR2 YFSETQ, per germline. DNA of the CDR3: TGCGCCAGCAGGGGGGACTGGGAGCAGTACTTC. It codes for CASRGDWEQYF. Filled out from reference TRBV5-1 and TRBJ2-7, the complete variable domain reads KAGVTQTPRYLIKTRGQQVTLSCSPISGHRSVSWYQQTPGQGLQFLFEYFSETQRNKGNFPGRFSGRQFSNSRSEMNVSTLELGDSALYLCASRGDWEQYFGPGTRLTVT.

This clone was seen just once. The chain couples TRBV19 to TRBJ1-4, with D perhaps matching TRBD1 (5 bases). V was clipped by 4 bases and J by 5 bases, with 14 bases between them. Per the germline V gene, CDR1 is LNHDA and CDR2 is SQIVND (reference sequence). This CDR3 comprises 15 residues. CDR3 in DNA: TGTGCCAGTAGTACAAGGGGACGGGGAAATGAAAAACTGTTTTTT. It translates to CASSTRGRGNEKLFF.